The rows below give T cell receptor beta chains drawn from one sample of a study of shared clonotypes between healthy human individuals. TCRdb's table, derived via immunoSEQ multiplex PCR, lists solely in-frame clones and lacks some. Seen here are about 2 million clones, roughly 95% observed once, and the top ten hold approximately 1%. The sample comprised naive CD8+ T cells sorted from blood. These receptors all come from a man younger than 35 in good health. Each CDR3 is given with its conserved first and last residue. A D gene is named only where the DNA matches it firmly. For some rows the clone size is stated as once, few or many, or as a class when expanded; others skip it.

CDR3 DNA	CDR3 protein	clone size	D gene	J gene	V gene
TGTGCCAGCAGCCCGGGGTCGCGGGGCTACGAGCAGTACTTC	CASSPGSRGYEQYF	.	.	TRBJ2-7	TRBV5-7
TGTGCCAGCAGTCCAGCCTACGAGCAGTACTTC	CASSPAYEQYF	.	.	TRBJ2-7	TRBV28
TGTGCCAGCAGCTCAGCGACTCTAAGCTCCTACAATGAGCAGTTCTTC	CASSSATLSSYNEQFF	.	.	TRBJ2-1	TRBV5-6
TGTGCCAGCAGCAATACAGGGGGCGGGTGGGACACTGAAGCTTTCTTT	CASSNTGGGWDTEAFF	.	TRBD1	TRBJ1-1	TRBV9
TGTGCCGTTTACAGCTTGACGGGCTACACCTTC	CAVYSLTGYTF	.	.	TRBJ1-2	TRBV10-3
TGCGCCAGCAGCCAAGGGACTGGGGGCAGGCCCGGGGAGCTGTTTTTT	CASSQGTGGRPGELFF	.	.	TRBJ2-2	TRBV4-1
TGTGCCATCAGCAGGGACAGTCGCAATCAGCCCCAGCATTTT	CAISRDSRNQPQHF	.	TRBD1	TRBJ1-5	TRBV10-3
TGTGCCAGCAGAGAAGTAGCGGGGGTACAAGAGACCCAGTACTTC	CASREVAGVQETQYF	.	TRBD2	TRBJ2-5	TRBV2
TGTGCCAGCAGCTTGGGTACTCCCGGGGAGCTGTTTTTT	CASSLGTPGELFF	.	.	TRBJ2-2	TRBV5-5
TGTGCCAGCAATGTGTTCGGGACTAGCTACGAGCAGTACTTC	CASNVFGTSYEQYF	.	TRBD2	TRBJ2-7	TRBV6-1
TGTGCCAGTAGTATTGACTTAGATAGCAATCAGCCCCAGCATTTT	CASSIDLDSNQPQHF	once	.	TRBJ1-5	TRBV19
TGTGCCAGCAGTTTATTACAGGGGGCCGATGGCTACACCTTC	CASSLLQGADGYTF	once	TRBD1	TRBJ1-2	TRBV27
TGTGCCAGCAGCGTAGAAGGGACAGGGGGCTTTGGGGAGACCCAGTACTTC	CASSVEGTGGFGETQYF	once	TRBD1	TRBJ2-5	TRBV9
TGCGCCAGCAGCTTGGGACCTTCCACTGAAGCTTTCTTT	CASSLGPSTEAFF	once	.	TRBJ1-1	TRBV5-1
TGTGCCAGCAGCTTCACAGGTACTGGGGCCAACGTCCTGACTTTC	CASSFTGTGANVLTF	.	.	TRBJ2-6	TRBV5-4
TGTGCCAGCAGCCTATACGGAGGGTCAGATACGCAGTATTTT	CASSLYGGSDTQYF	.	.	TRBJ2-3	TRBV5-8
TGTGCCAGCAGTACCTTACAGGGGGCACCCCTCCACTTT	CASSTLQGAPLHF	.	TRBD1	TRBJ1-6	TRBV6-5
TGTGCCAGCAGCTTGGTTGGACATACCACCGGGGAGCTGTTTTTT	CASSLVGHTTGELFF	.	.	TRBJ2-2	TRBV11-2
TGTGCCAGCAGCTTAGGGAGGAACACTGAAGCTTTCTTT	CASSLGRNTEAFF	.	.	TRBJ1-1	TRBV7-9
TGTGCCTGGATGCGAATTTCCTACAATGAGCAGTTCTTC	CAWMRISYNEQFF	.	.	TRBJ2-1	TRBV30
TGTGCCAGCAGCGACGGGAACTCCTACGAGCAGTACTTC	CASSDGNSYEQYF	.	.	TRBJ2-7	TRBV7-9
TGTGCCAGCAGCCCCGAGCCTCAGGGGCTCGATTCACCCCTCCACTTT	CASSPEPQGLDSPLHF	.	.	TRBJ1-6	TRBV7-6
TGTGCCAGTAGTCCGGGCCCGGCGGGATACGAGCAGTACTTC	CASSPGPAGYEQYF	.	.	TRBJ2-7	TRBV19
TGTGCCAGCAGCTTAGTTCATGGGTCTGAAAAAGGGGATGAGCAGTTCTTC	CASSLVHGSEKGDEQFF	.	.	TRBJ2-1	TRBV11-2
TGTGCCAGCAGCTTAAGTGGGGCGCATGGCGATGAGCAGTTCTTC	CASSLSGAHGDEQFF	.	.	TRBJ2-1	TRBV7-3
TGTGCCAGCTCACACGGGGACGAGACCCAGTACTTC	CASSHGDETQYF	.	.	TRBJ2-5	TRBV18